The TCR beta chain under discussion was sequenced for a study of blood T cell repertoires in COVID-19. Whole-study context: The study drew acute and convalescent COVID-19 samples from the United States, Italy and Spain.

In the source study's methods: Nucleated cell number was recorded as an estimate derived from reference gene primer amplification. The table came from immunoSEQ multiplex PCR; TCRdb's copy has only in-frame clones and leaves some out. That table is the source of V, J and clone size, and D and trimming were worked out from the DNA. Counted here are about 300,000 clones, over 70% occurring once; the ten biggest clones make up roughly 1.2%. Trimming left V 5 bases short and J 4 bases short, with 23 bases between. CDR1 and CDR2 from the germline V gene are MNHEY and SMNVEV (reference sequence). The CDR3 contains 17 residues.

The clonotype was recovered from a woman aged 45-59 years with acute or convalescent COVID-19. The specimen sequenced was peripheral blood. The chain is built from TRBV27 and TRBJ2-5; possible D gene TRBD1, 6 bases. DNA for the CDR3: TGTGCCAGCAGTCCGACACGGACAGCAAACCGTAGAGAGACCCAGTACTTC. It translates to CASSPTRTANRRETQYF.